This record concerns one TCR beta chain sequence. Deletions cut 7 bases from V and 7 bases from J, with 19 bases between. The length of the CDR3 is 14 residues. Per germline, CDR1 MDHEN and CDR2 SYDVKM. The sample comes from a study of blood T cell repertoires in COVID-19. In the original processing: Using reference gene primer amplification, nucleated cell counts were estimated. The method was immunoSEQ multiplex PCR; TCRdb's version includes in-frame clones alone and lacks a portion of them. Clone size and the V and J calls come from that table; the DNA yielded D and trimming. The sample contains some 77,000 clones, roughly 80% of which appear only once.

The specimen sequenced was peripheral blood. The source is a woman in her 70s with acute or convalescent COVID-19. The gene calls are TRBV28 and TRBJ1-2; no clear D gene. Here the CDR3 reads CASTIGPGISGYTF. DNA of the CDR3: TGTGCCAGCACCATAGGGCCGGGGATCTCTGGCTACACCTTC.